Given below is one T cell receptor (beta chain) in context. Its antigen has not been determined. No qualities accompany the bases; no much larger clone lies one base away. CDR1 and CDR2 were assigned from the germline V gene as MNHNS and SASEGT. CDR3 length: 21 amino acids, cysteine to phenylalanine. The read is trimmed to its CDR3 DNA, 63 bases read in frame from base 1. At the junction V is shortened by 8 bases and J by 1 base, with 36 bases in between. These data originate in a study of regulatory T cells in long-lasting Graves disease (TCRdb year 2021). Regarding the research as a whole: In the newly diagnosed Graves' disease group, patients had been taking antithyroid drugs for less than 3 months. The study was conducted in China and was registered as a clinical trial. Patients with persistent Graves' disease were compared with patients with newly diagnosed Graves' disease using TCR sequencing and RNA sequencing of peripheral blood. TCR sequencing covered 13 persistent and roughly 20 newly diagnosed Graves' disease patients, some 33 samples in total.

The sample's time point label, in plain terms: newly diagnosed GD, antithyroid drugs for less than 3 months. For both TCR sequencing and RNA sequencing, RNA was extracted from PBMCs using TRIzol. Graves' disease was diagnosed according to American Thyroid Association guidelines. Recruitment of patients was carried out at an endocrinology department in Xi'an, China. From each patient, approximately 10 milliliters of peripheral blood was collected into an EDTA anticoagulant tube. PBMCs were isolated by Ficoll Paque Plus density gradient separation without further T cell sorting. RNA quality was checked with an Agilent 2100 Bioanalyzer and agarose gel, and concentration with a NanoDrop 2000. The library was generated by multiplex PCR. The listed sequencing device is Illumina HiSeq 4000. To build TCR beta libraries, CDR3 regions were amplified by Arm-PCR using iRepertoire HTBI primers. Before sequencing, the PCR products went through gel purification. Concerning the study's data processing: Gene usage analysis of CDR3 amino acid clonotypes used the approximately 62 TRBV and around 14 TRBJ segments found across samples. Filtered high-quality paired reads were merged into contigs using COPE and FqMerger. BLAST was used to align contigs to IMGT TRBV, TRBD and TRBJ reference genes, with CDR3 defined following IMGT. Clonotypes above 0.1% frequency were classified as highly expanded clones. Shannon entropy served as the measure of repertoire diversity, while the Gini coefficient captured V-J evenness. Public clonotypes were defined as clonotypes shared by more than one individual. The raw public reads went through TCRdb reprocessing: fastp at Q25, MiXCR clone calling, in-frame beta chains kept. Each record represents a unique CDR3 protein, reported with the most common genes and DNA among its rows. None of the V and J calls come from the authors' own analysis; TCRdb made them. The sample table lists 380,000 or so distinct CDR3 sequences, under 20% of them with a count of one. The ten largest clonotypes hold around 21% of the sample.

Paper-wide results and their limitations: Compared with newly diagnosed patients, persistent Graves' disease patients had lower TCR Shannon entropy and fewer highly expanded clones, which suggests clonal expansion. Only peripheral blood was studied, because thyroid tissue, the primary lesion, was inaccessible. Preferential use of TRBV28, TRBJ1-2 and TRBJ2-5 was observed in persistent disease, whereas TRBV20-1 and TRBJ2-1 were favored in newly diagnosed disease. As a limitation, the authors acknowledged that the small sample size may reduce accuracy. Persistent patients shared more public clonotypes among themselves (around 3,000) than newly diagnosed patients did (about 1,000). Sequencing and analysis were restricted to the TCR beta chain.

This sample also belongs to another study, concerning T cells in Graves' hyperthyroidism and ophthalmopathy. Reported in the second study: Stable Graves' hyperthyroidism was defined as no progression to ophthalmopathy during 18 months of follow-up. Hyperthyroidism patients were newly diagnosed, with disease duration under 2 months, and aged 18 to 65 years. Any patient with an uncontrolled infection, another autoimmune disease, pregnancy or lactation was excluded. Clinical symptoms, serum thyroxine and TRAb, thyroid ultrasound, and orbital computed tomography formed the basis for the diagnoses. For the first round of RT-PCR on the TCR CDR3, the HTBI primer set was used together with the Qiagen OneStep RT-PCR kit. Most expanded thyroid clonotypes (frequency above 0.001) were also detected in blood, a finding suggesting that blood repertoires may reflect thyroid immune responses. In cross-validation, a model built on a 13 V-J signature told ophthalmopathy apart from stable hyperthyroidism with 87.88% sensitivity and roughly 81% specificity, and in testing the same model reached 80%/75%. In validation, the model predicted progression to ophthalmopathy a median of 6.5 months before onset, with about 67% sensitivity and around 76% specificity. To identify TCR V-J signatures that set the groups apart, the researchers used a discovery cohort of 100 or so patients, made up of around 40 with Graves' ophthalmopathy and about 60 with stable Graves' hyperthyroidism. Prospective prediction of ophthalmopathy was tested in an independent validation cohort of 18 hyperthyroidism patients and roughly 16 patients who later progressed to ophthalmopathy. The approximately 98 discovery patients were randomly divided into training and test sets at a 7:3 ratio. The study also compared thyroid tissue and blood T-cell repertoires from a handful of Graves' hyperthyroidism patients. Following sampling, methimazole starting at 30 mg daily was given to hyperthyroidism patients, and high-dose intravenous methylprednisolone was given to ophthalmopathy patients. Libraries were constructed in a second round of multiplex PCR, after which size selection and purification were carried out. Paired-end sequencing of the libraries was performed with 100 bp reads on an Illumina HiSeq2000. Raw data were processed with SOAPnuke, discarding reads with adapters, uncalled bases, mean Phred below 15, or no exact constant-primer or identifier match. COPE v1.2.5 was used to merge the high-quality paired reads, and each unique nucleotide sequence was defined as a clonotype. Clonotypes were aligned to IMGT TRBV, TRBD and TRBJ reference segments using MiTCR v1.1. The analysis included only V-J combinations with a frequency above 0.0001, which together covered about 99% of the repertoires. A TCS score was defined as the ratio between F50 (clonal expansion) and ExV (chaos), using BLOSUM62-based TCRdist between CDR3 peptides within each V-J. Welch's t-statistics and random forest reduced 500 to 550 V-J features to 13, which were used in a naive Bayes classifier (R e1071). No statistical method was used to fix the sample size in advance, and group allocation was not hidden from the investigators. According to the paper, TCR Vbeta CDR3 sequencing was carried out on around 140 peripheral blood samples, which came from approximately 41 ophthalmopathy, approximately 72 hyperthyroidism and approximately 17 progressor patients.

The TCR originated in a woman aged 18-35 years with Graves disease. Donor details come from another sample of the same person, matched by shared clones. Recombination linked TRBV6-1 to TRBJ2-7; perhaps TRBD2 is the D gene, with 7 bases matching. This material consisted of peripheral blood mononuclear cells (PBMCs), taken at new diagnosis, from a patient treated with antithyroid drugs. CDR3 protein: CASGRALQGFSGGANSYEQYF. The DNA reads TGTGCCAGCGGAAGGGCCCTACAGGGTTTCTCGGGAGGAGCGAATTCCTACGAGCAGTACTTC.